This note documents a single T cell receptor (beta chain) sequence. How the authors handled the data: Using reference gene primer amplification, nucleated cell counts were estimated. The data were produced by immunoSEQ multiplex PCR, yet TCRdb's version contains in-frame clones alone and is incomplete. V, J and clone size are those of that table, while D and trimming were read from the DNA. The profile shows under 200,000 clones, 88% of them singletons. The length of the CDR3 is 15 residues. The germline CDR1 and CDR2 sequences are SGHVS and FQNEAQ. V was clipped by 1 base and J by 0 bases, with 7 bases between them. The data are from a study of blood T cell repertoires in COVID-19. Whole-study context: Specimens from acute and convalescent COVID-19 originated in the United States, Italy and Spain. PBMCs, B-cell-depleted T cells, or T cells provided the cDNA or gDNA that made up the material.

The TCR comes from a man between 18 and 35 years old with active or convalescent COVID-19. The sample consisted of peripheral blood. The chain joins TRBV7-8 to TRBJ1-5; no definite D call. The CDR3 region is CASSLGDASNQPQHF. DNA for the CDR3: TGTGCCAGCAGCTTAGGAGATGCTAGCAATCAGCCCCAGCATTTT.